This T cell receptor (beta chain) stems from a study of OX40 agonist ivuxolimab in advanced cancers. About the study: With a range of roughly 20 to 80, age averaged approximately 60 years, and 75% to 90% were male. In three patients, partial responses were observed, one with hepatocellular carcinoma and two with cutaneous melanoma.

Germline CDR1 reads LNHDA; CDR2 reads SQIVND (reference sequence). Unmatched junction bases numbered 10, after V lost 4 bases and J lost 7 bases. CDR3 length equals 14 residues. This clone was found a few times. Generated by immunoSEQ multiplex PCR, the TCRdb table keeps only in-frame clones and is missing some. This table holds 90,000 to 120,000 clones, under 95% found once. Exclusion applied to patients with autoimmune disease history or systemic immunosuppression. With baseline, cycle 4 day 1, and cycle 7 day 1 as timepoints, blood was sampled. Material: CD4+ or CD8+ T cells sorted from blood, obtained in a trial of the OX40 agonist ivuxolimab. This chain links TRBV19 with TRBJ2-7; 7 nucleotides line up with TRBD1. The TCR sequence derives from an adult with an advanced solid tumor such as melanoma, head and neck, liver or kidney cancer. The CDR3 DNA is TGTGCCAGTAGTAATACCGGGCCAGGGGGTGAGCAGTACTTC. Its protein is CASSNTGPGGEQYF.